This TCR beta chain was obtained from a study of liver allograft versus peripheral blood T cells. For the study at large: The authors compared T cell receptor repertoires in transplanted livers with recipients' peripheral blood repertoires.

TCRdb used MiXCR to reprocess the reads, holding one entry per CDR3 protein. The sample contains about 2,100 distinct CDR3 sequences, 15% of which appear only once. Study observations and caveats: Reported data describe T cell receptor repertoires within liver allografts as differing from those in peripheral blood.

This CDR3 is 14 amino acids long. Germline CDR1 and CDR2: SGHTA and FQGNSA. The V end lost 7 bases, the J end lost 3 bases, and 13 bases lay between the germline ends. This clonotype is deemed medium-sized. What it recognizes is unknown. This sequence joins TRBV7-2 and TRBJ2-1; a possible D gene is TRBD1 (5 bases). The receptor was isolated from a human patient who had a liver transplant. Part of the T cell pool may stem from the graft donor. The CDR3 region has the DNA TGTGCCAGCAAAAGGGGTGGGATCTACAATGAGCAGTTCTTC. It specifies CASKRGGIYNEQFF.